The entry that follows covers one T cell receptor beta chain sequence. This clonotype appeared many times. It has no known antigen specificity. Base qualities are not at hand, and no much larger clone is one base apart. The sample originates from a study of T-cell memory formation after mild COVID-19 (dated by TCRdb to the early 2020s). Regarding the complete study: TCR sequence clusters from the two donors were found to be largely donor specific. In two donors, T-cell clones that expanded and contracted after mild COVID-19 were followed by sequencing TCRalpha and TCRbeta repertoires longitudinally. The cohort was made up of two young adult volunteers, one female and one male, who were previously healthy.

Trimming takes 0 bases from V and 4 bases from J, and the germline ends sit 19 bases apart. CDR1 and CDR2, per the germline V gene (reference sequence), are LGHDT and YNNKEL. The CDR3 has 18 amino acids, counting the end cysteine and phenylalanine. The kept DNA is CDR3 alone, 54 bases in frame from the first base. The investigation overall reported the following: The second-wave clones that peaked on day 37 were not confirmed to be SARS-CoV-2 specific. Only a couple of mild cases were covered in the study, and larger cohorts including severe cases with pre-infection samples were considered necessary. The detection of some responding clones in pre-infection memory suggests that pre-existing cross-reactive memory T cells joined the SARS-CoV-2 response. Balanced CD4/CD8 phenotypes were observed for clones contracting from day 15 to 85, whereas a bias towards CD4+ was observed for a second wave of clones expanding from day 15 to 37. Contracting CD4+ clones turned up mainly in the CM and EM memory subsets, whereas EMRA was where CD8+ clones were enriched.

Ficoll-Paque density gradient centrifugation was the method used to isolate PBMCs. Instrument used: Illumina NovaSeq 6000. TCRalpha and TCRbeta cDNA libraries were constructed by 5'RACE with constant-segment primers, with sample barcodes and unique molecular identifiers being introduced. Trizol reagent was used to extract RNA from every sample. Libraries were amplified in two PCR steps, with a second sample barcode and Illumina TruSeq adapters added in the second step. Libraries were sequenced on an Illumina NovaSeq with 2 x 150 bp paired-end reads. In the authors' own workflow: The reads were demultiplexed and collapsed into UMI-guided consensus sequences using migec v1.2.7. Using mixcr v2.1.11, the UMI consensuses were aligned to TRA and TRB V and J templates and assembled into clonotypes. Clonotypes were classified as expanded or contracted when called significant by both edgeR and NoisET, with noise models trained on biological replicates. For edgeR calls, a false discovery rate-adjusted p below 0.01 and a log2 fold-change threshold of 1 were applied. As an exploratory analysis of dynamics, PCA with hierarchical clustering was applied to max-normalized trajectories of the 1000 most abundant clonotypes. Separately sequenced CD4+ and CD8+ repertoires were used to assign a CD4 or CD8 phenotype to each responding clone. TCRdb itself trimmed the public reads at Q25 with fastp, ran MiXCR and retained productive beta chains. Merged by CDR3 protein, the rows form single entries marked with the most common genes and DNA. In this record, the V and J calls reflect TCRdb's handling and not the investigators' own analysis. The sample has 470,000 or so distinct CDR3 sequences on record, nearly 25% of them singletons. Clones ranked in the top ten supply about an eighth of the sample.

Recombination linked TRBV3-1 to TRBJ2-1; TRBD2 is a possible D gene, resting on 6 matching bases. Material for sequencing was PBMCs or a T cell subset sorted from them (not recorded which). The receptor was isolated from an adult woman who had mild COVID-19 (a few samples of this study predate the infection). The sample titles of this study are shuffled in the database, so cell type and time point are left out; the donor was told from shared clones. CDR3 reads: CASSQERLSGERYNEQFF. The sequenced DNA: TGTGCCAGCAGCCAAGAAAGGTTATCGGGGGAGAGGTACAATGAGCAGTTCTTC.